This T cell receptor beta chain was sequenced during a study of shared clonotypes between healthy human individuals. Note on this clone: Its target is not known. Within the sample, other DNA sequences also encode this same CDR3.

CDR1 is SGDLS, CDR2 YYNGEE, per germline. The length of the CDR3 is 13 residues. Between the trimmed V and J ends, which lost 2 bases and 3 bases, there was a span of 8 bases. Notes on the study in general: The generation probabilities recorded for non-shared clonotypes fell below those of clonotypes shared by all four donors.

Clones were read by immunoSEQ multiplex PCR, and TCRdb kept only the in-frame ones, dropping some. The data contain about 1.1 million clones, roughly 74% of them singletons. This TCR was sampled from a man between 18 and 29 years old in good health. Some clones in this sample may be carry-over from other donors' samples. The specimen sequenced was memory CD4+ T cells from PBMCs. The sample's subset: CD45RA-negative fraction. The V and J genes are TRBV9 and TRBJ1-1; D may be TRBD1 (6 bases). The CDR3 reads CASSVAGDTEAFF. The CDR3 DNA reads as TGTGCCAGCAGCGTCGCAGGGGACACTGAAGCTTTCTTT.